One sample yielded the 29 T cell receptor beta chains listed below, sequenced in a study of shared clonotypes between healthy human individuals. Profiling relied on immunoSEQ multiplex PCR, and the TCRdb table lists in-frame clones only, not all of them. Among millions of clones, 85% to 95% were seen once, and the ten largest hold roughly 0.13%. The sequencing sample was made of naive CD4+ T cells sorted from blood. Subset indicated: CD45RA+ positively selected. These receptors came from a man in his late teens or twenties in good health.

As for this clone: This sample also contains other DNA sequences that code for the same CDR3. This chain joins TRBV4-2 and TRBJ2-3; 8 positions match TRBD2. J gave up 0 bases and V 1 base, and 9 bases lay outside the gene matches. The CDR3 is made up of 18 amino acids. Germline loops: CDR1 LGHNA, CDR2 YNFKEQ. The CDR3 sequence is CASSQGRGSGESTDTQYF. Written as DNA, the CDR3 is TGTGCCAGCAGCCAAGGGCGGGGTAGCGGGGAAAGCACAGATACGCAGTATTTT.

The chain employs TRBV10-3 and TRBJ1-1; D is perhaps TRBD1 (6 bases). This CDR3 has 13 residues. The V gene's germline CDR1 is ENHRY and CDR2 SYGVKD. The ends were cut back, 4 bases at V and 7 bases at J, with 13 bases in the middle. The CDR3 is CAISVGGGFEAFF. The CDR3 DNA reads TGTGCCATCAGTGTCGGGGGCGGTTTTGAAGCTTTCTTT.

This clone was observed once. The genes are TRBV7-3 and TRBJ2-2; no reliable D call. Germline-derived CDR1 and CDR2 are SGHTA and FQGTGA. The germline V and J ends were trimmed by 5 bases and 6 bases, with 10 bases remaining between them. CDR3 length: 13 residues. Here the CDR3 reads CASSHTSSGELFF. The DNA of the CDR3 is TGTGCCAGCAGCCACACCTCCTCCGGGGAGCTGTTTTTT.

This clone was counted only a few times. V and J are TRBV19 and TRBJ2-3; 9 nucleotides line up with TRBD1. The CDR3 runs to 16 residues. V lost 4 bases and J lost 2; bases outside the gene matches: 7. Germline CDR1 reads LNHDA; CDR2 reads SQIVND (reference sequence). CDR3 protein: CASSTRDRANTDTQYF. The CDR3 region has the DNA TGTGCCAGTAGTACCCGGGACAGGGCCAACACAGATACGCAGTATTTT.

V gene TRBV7-2 combines with J gene TRBJ2-5; 12 nucleotides line up with TRBD2. There are 16 residues in the CDR3. Germline values: CDR1 SGHTA, CDR2 FQGNSA. J gave up 0 bases and V 2 bases, and 1 base lay outside the gene matches. This CDR3 is CASSLRTSGNQETQYF. The CDR3 bases are TGTGCCAGCAGCTTACGGACTAGCGGGAACCAAGAGACCCAGTACTTC.

J is TRBJ2-7 and V is TRBV7-3, with TRBD1 matching 7 bases. This CDR3 has 15 residues. The junction had 5 bases not matched to a gene; V was cut back by 1 base and J by 2 bases. Germline V gene sequence: CDR1 SGHTA, CDR2 FQGTGA. CDR3 in amino acids: CASSLIPDRAYEQYF. The CDR3 nucleotides are TGTGCCAGCAGCTTAATACCCGACAGGGCCTACGAGCAGTACTTC.

The gene calls are TRBV4-1 and TRBJ1-5; D might be TRBD1 (5 bases). V lost 0 bases, J lost 3 bases, and 9 bases lay in between. In germline, CDR1 is MGHRA, CDR2 YSYEKL. The length of the CDR3 is 15 residues. The DNA for the CDR3 is TGCGCCAGCAGCCAAGAACGACAGTCCAATCAGCCCCAGCATTTT. It yields the protein CASSQERQSNQPQHF.

This chain connects TRBV5-6 to TRBJ2-3; 7 nucleotides line up with TRBD2. The CDR3 totals 13 residues. Germline V gene lookup returns CDR1 SGHDT and CDR2 YYEEEE. With V trimmed by 8 bases and J by 0 bases, 3 bases remained unmatched. CDR3: CASTSASTDTQYF. CDR3 nucleotide sequence: TGTGCCAGTACTAGCGCCAGCACAGATACGCAGTATTTT. Using reference TRBV5-6 and TRBJ2-3 for the parts outside the CDR3, the full variable domain is DAGVTQSPTHLIKTRGQQVTLRCSPKSGHDTVSWYQQALGQGPQFIFQYYEEEERQRGNFPDRFSGHQFPNYSSELNVNALLLGDSALYLCASTSASTDTQYFGPGTRLTVL.

The rearrangement uses TRBV27 and TRBJ1-3; D not certain. The length of the CDR3 is 16 residues. The V gene's germline CDR1 is MNHEY and CDR2 SMNVEV (reference sequence). The ends were cut back, 9 bases at V and 0 bases at J, with 18 bases in the middle. CDR3 sequence: CARWVGDKSSGNTIYF. CDR3 DNA sequence: TGTGCCAGGTGGGTAGGCGACAAGAGCTCTGGAAACACCATATATTTT.

In its sample, this clone was seen once. V usage is TRBV5-6 and J usage is TRBJ1-1; 8 nucleotides line up with TRBD1. This CDR3 is built from 15 residues. Germline loops: CDR1 SGHDT, CDR2 YYEEEE. The J segment lost 3 bases and the V segment lost 7 bases, leaving 11 bases of the junction unmatched. The CDR3 reads CASAGTGHLDTEAFF. The DNA for the CDR3 is TGTGCCAGCGCAGGGACAGGACATTTGGACACTGAAGCTTTCTTT. The full variable domain, its missing parts supplied by reference TRBV5-6 and TRBJ1-1, is DAGVTQSPTHLIKTRGQQVTLRCSPKSGHDTVSWYQQALGQGPQFIFQYYEEEERQRGNFPDRFSGHQFPNYSSELNVNALLLGDSALYLCASAGTGHLDTEAFFGQGTRLTVV.

This clone was counted ten times or more. This chain uses TRBV28 with TRBJ2-7; tentative D call: TRBD2 (5 bases). This CDR3 region has 15 residues. The germline gives CDR1 MDHEN, CDR2 SYDVKM. V lost 2 bases, J lost 3 bases, and 14 bases lay in between. CDR3 protein: CASSLIAGNNYEQYF. CDR3 nucleotides: TGTGCCAGCAGTTTAATTGCGGGCAATAACTACGAGCAGTACTTC.

As regards this clone: The same CDR3 is also encoded by other DNA sequences in this sample. The genes are TRBV2 and TRBJ1-5; 7 bases fit TRBD1. Germline-derived CDR1 and CDR2 are SNHLY and FYNNEI. Trimming at V came to 6 bases and at J to 4 bases, leaving 6 bases not matched to a gene. There are 14 residues in the CDR3. This CDR3 reads CASSGDSLNQPQHF. The CDR3 DNA follows: TGTGCCAGCAGCGGGGACAGCCTGAATCAGCCCCAGCATTTT.

V gene TRBV4-1 combines with J gene TRBJ2-7; 9 bases align to TRBD2. Germline CDR1 and CDR2: MGHRA and YSYEKL. V shed 2 bases, J shed 4 bases, and the junction held 12 bases outside the gene matches. The CDR3 is made up of 17 amino acids. The CDR3 loop is CASSQSAGTSSLYEQYF. The CDR3, as DNA: TGCGCCAGCAGCCAATCAGCCGGGACTAGCTCCCTTTACGAGCAGTACTTC.

The chain has TRBV7-2 and TRBJ2-5; D not certain. V was clipped by 4 bases and J by 1 base, with 13 bases between them. CDR1 SGHTA and CDR2 FQGNSA come from the germline V gene. CDR3 length equals 15 residues. The CDR3 DNA is TGTGCCAGCAGCTCGAGTAGGTTGGGCCAAGAGACCCAGTACTTC. It codes for CASSSSRLGQETQYF.

The CDR3 sequence: CASVPGGAMNTEAFF. The CDR3 nucleotides read TGTGCCAGCGTCCCGGGGGGCGCGATGAACACTGAAGCTTTCTTT. The V and J genes are TRBV6-1 and TRBJ1-1, with D maybe TRBD1 (6 bases). Germline CDR1 and CDR2: MNHNS and SASEGT. This CDR3 region has 15 residues. V was shortened by 8 bases and J by 0 bases, with 16 bases between the two germline ends.

The J gene is TRBJ1-6, the V gene TRBV18, with a weak D call TRBD1 (5 bases). The CDR3 contains 13 residues. V gave up 6 bases and J gave up 12 bases, with 15 bases separating them. From germline, CDR1 is KGHSH and CDR2 LQKENI. DNA of the CDR3: TGTGCCAGCTCCGCGGGGCCGCTTTTACCCCTCCACTTT. It translates to CASSAGPLLPLHF.

This chain joins TRBV10-3 and TRBJ2-5; 10 positions agree with TRBD2. This CDR3 spans 16 amino acids. CDR1 ENHRY and CDR2 SYGVKD come from the germline V gene. V lost 3 bases and J lost 5; bases outside the gene matches: 9. CDR3 DNA: TGTGCCATCAGTGAAGGTAGCGGGGGGACCGCTGAGACCCAGTACTTC. It translates to CAISEGSGGTAETQYF.

V is TRBV5-6 and J is TRBJ2-5; unclear D gene. From germline, CDR1 is SGHDT and CDR2 YYEEEE. Trimming cost V 4 bases and J 5 bases, with 21 bases left between them. The length of the CDR3 is 16 residues. Here the CDR3 DNA reads TGTGCCAGCAGCCCCCGGCGTGTAGCCAGCCGGGAGACCCAGTACTTC. Protein sequence: CASSPRRVASRETQYF.

This chain links TRBV2 with TRBJ2-7; the D gene is possibly TRBD1 (6 bases). Trimming removed 4 bases from V and 4 bases from J, with 11 bases in between. This CDR3 is 13 amino acids long. Germline loops: CDR1 SNHLY, CDR2 FYNNEI. CDR3 sequence reads: CASSVRTAYEQYF. The DNA of the CDR3 is TGTGCCAGCAGTGTTCGGACAGCTTACGAGCAGTACTTC.

The V call is TRBV30, the J call TRBJ2-5; the D is unclear. Germline V gives CDR1 GTSNPN, CDR2 SVGIG (reference sequence). V was clipped by 2 bases and J by 5 bases, with 18 bases between them. The length of the CDR3 is 15 residues. As DNA, the CDR3 is TGTGCCTGGAGTTCCCTTTGGACGGCATGGGAGACCCAGTACTTC. Amino acid sequence: CAWSSLWTAWETQYF.

This sequence joins TRBV6-1 and TRBJ2-1, with 7 bases lining up with TRBD2. CDR1 is MNHNS and CDR2 is SASEGT in the germline V gene. The ends lost 7 bases at V and 2 bases at J; junction bases unmatched: 5. This CDR3 region has 14 residues. For the CDR3, the DNA is TGTGCCAGCAAAAGCGGGAACACCTACAATGAGCAGTTCTTC. Translated, it gives CASKSGNTYNEQFF.

The gene calls are TRBV5-1 and TRBJ1-2, with D hard to call. The germline V gene encodes CDR1 SGHRS and CDR2 YFSETQ. The germline V and J ends were trimmed by 2 bases and 6 bases, with 17 bases remaining between them. The CDR3 consists of 15 residues. The CDR3 sequence is CASSLGGLPWDGYTF. CDR3 DNA: TGCGCCAGCAGCTTAGGTGGACTTCCCTGGGATGGCTACACCTTC.

V usage is TRBV27 and J usage is TRBJ1-1; D ambiguous. V lost 6 bases to trimming and J lost 1 base, with 12 bases between them. CDR3 size: 14 residues. The germline gives CDR1 MNHEY, CDR2 SMNVEV (reference sequence). CDR3 region: CASRSREQNTEAFF. CDR3 DNA: TGTGCCAGCAGATCCCGGGAACAGAACACTGAAGCTTTCTTT.

The genes are TRBV9 and TRBJ2-5; 7 bases map to TRBD2. Per germline, CDR1 SGDLS and CDR2 YYNGEE. The CDR3 covers 16 residues. Trimming at V came to 0 bases and at J to 0 bases, leaving 5 bases not matched to a gene. The CDR3 DNA sequence: TGTGCCAGCAGCGTAGCCTTGCGGGAGAACCAAGAGACCCAGTACTTC. Its protein product is CASSVALRENQETQYF.

The chain links TRBV4-1 to TRBJ2-7; D is undetermined. The V end was cut by 5 bases, the J end by 3 bases, with 17 bases between. Germline CDR1 is MGHRA and CDR2 is YSYEKL. This CDR3 contains 15 residues. CDR3 loop: CASSSSGVLDYEQYF. The CDR3 nucleotides read TGCGCCAGCAGCTCCAGTGGGGTCTTGGACTACGAGCAGTACTTC.

The V and J genes are TRBV5-1 and TRBJ2-1, with 10 bases that match TRBD2. Trimming removed 7 bases from V and 7 bases from J; junction bases left unmatched: 14. The CDR3 has 16 amino acids. The germline V gene encodes CDR1 SGHRS and CDR2 YFSETQ. This CDR3 is CASSLSGRAGGNEQFF. CDR3 nucleotide sequence: TGCGCCAGCTCTTTAAGCGGGAGGGCTGGTGGGAATGAGCAGTTCTTC. Variable domain in full (rest from reference TRBV5-1 and TRBJ2-1): KAGVTQTPRYLIKTRGQQVTLSCSPISGHRSVSWYQQTPGQGLQFLFEYFSETQRNKGNFPGRFSGRQFSNSRSEMNVSTLELGDSALYLCASSLSGRAGGNEQFFGPGTRLTVL.

This clone has just one count. The V call is TRBV30, the J call TRBJ2-3; the match to TRBD2 covers 7 bases. In germline, CDR1 is GTSNPN, CDR2 SVGIG (reference sequence). CDR3 length: 15 residues. J lost 4 bases, V lost 1 base, and 8 bases had no gene match. The CDR3 spells CAWSDPSGNSDTQYF. As DNA, the CDR3 is TGTGCCTGGAGTGATCCTAGCGGAAACTCAGATACGCAGTATTTT.

The chain has TRBV10-3 and TRBJ2-7, with 8 bases lining up with TRBD2. V lost 7 bases, J lost 2 bases, and 7 bases stayed unmatched. Germline lookup yields CDR1 ENHRY and CDR2 SYGVKD. The CDR3 consists of 14 residues. The CDR3 region is CAIKTGGAPYEQYF. DNA for the CDR3: TGTGCCATCAAAACCGGGGGGGCTCCCTACGAGCAGTACTTC.

This chain joins TRBV7-9 and TRBJ2-2, with D unclear. Per germline, CDR1 SEHNR and CDR2 FQNEAQ (reference sequence). The V gene lost 0 bases and the J gene lost 2 bases, with 10 bases spanning the gap. The CDR3 is 16 residues long. In DNA, the CDR3 is TGTGCCAGCAGCTTAGCGTCGGCGGCCAACACCGGGGAGCTGTTTTTT. This gives the protein CASSLASAANTGELFF.